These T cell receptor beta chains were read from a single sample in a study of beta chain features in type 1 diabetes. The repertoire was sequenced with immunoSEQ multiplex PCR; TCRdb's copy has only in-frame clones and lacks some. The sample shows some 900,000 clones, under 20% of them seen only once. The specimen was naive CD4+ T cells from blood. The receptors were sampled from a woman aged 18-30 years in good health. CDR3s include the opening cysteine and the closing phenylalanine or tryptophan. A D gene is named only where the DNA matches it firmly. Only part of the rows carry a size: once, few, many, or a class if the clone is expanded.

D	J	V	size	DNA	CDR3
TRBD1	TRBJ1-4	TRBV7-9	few	TGTGCCAGCAGCGCCCGGGACAGGCCTAATGAAAAACTGTTTTTT	CASSARDRPNEKLFF
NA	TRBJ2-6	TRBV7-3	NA	TGTGCCAGCAGCCCCACCCCCGGGGGTTCTGGGGCCAACGTCCTGACTTTC	CASSPTPGGSGANVLTF
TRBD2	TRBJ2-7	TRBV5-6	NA	TGTGCCAGCAGCTGGACTAGCGGGAGATTTTACGAGCAGTACTTC	CASSWTSGRFYEQYF
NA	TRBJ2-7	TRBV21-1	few	TGTGCCAGCAGCAAATGGACTAGCGGGAGTAGTTCCTACGAGCAGTACTTC	CASSKWTSGSSSYEQYF
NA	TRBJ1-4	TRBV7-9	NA	TGTGCCAGCAGCTTAGCGGGAACTAATGAAAAACTGTTTTTT	CASSLAGTNEKLFF
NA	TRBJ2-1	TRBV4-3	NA	TGCGCCAGCAGCCTCAGGGTGGATGGTTACAACGAGCAGTTCTTC	CASSLRVDGYNEQFF
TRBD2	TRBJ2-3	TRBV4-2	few	TGTGCCAGCAGCCCTCGGGGGGGAGATCCGGATACGCAGTATTTT	CASSPRGGDPDTQYF
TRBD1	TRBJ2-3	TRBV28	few	TGTGCCAGCAGGCCCCTCGCAGGGGGCGCACCAGATACGCAGTATTTT	CASRPLAGGAPDTQYF
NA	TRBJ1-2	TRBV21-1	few	TGTGCCAGCAGCAAAATAGTGCGGGCCGGGAGGACGGAACGGTCATATGGCTACACCTTC	CASSKIVRAGRTERSYGYTF
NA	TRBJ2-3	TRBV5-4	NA	TGTGCCAGCAGTCACAGACAGGATACAGATACGCAGTATTTT	CASSHRQDTDTQYF
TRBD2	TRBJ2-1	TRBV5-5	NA	TGTGCCAGCAGCTTGAGGTGGCGGGAGGGCCAGTTCTTC	CASSLRWREGQFF
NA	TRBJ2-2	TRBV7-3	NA	TGTGCCAGCACGACCCCGGAGGGCCGCGGGGAGCTGTTTTTT	CASTTPEGRGELFF
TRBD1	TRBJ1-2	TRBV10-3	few	TGTGCCATCAGTGGGACGACAGGGCCTAACTATGGCTACACCTTC	CAISGTTGPNYGYTF
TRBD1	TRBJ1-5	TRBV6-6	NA	TGTGCCAGCAGTTTCCGGGGACAGGGTGGTCAGCCCCAGCATTTT	CASSFRGQGGQPQHF
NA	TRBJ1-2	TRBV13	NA	TGTGCCAGCAGCTTAACCAGGTCCTATGGCTACACCTTC	CASSLTRSYGYTF
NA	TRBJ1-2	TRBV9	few	TGTGCCAGCAGCATGCAGCCCGTAGGCTCCTATGGCTACACCTTC	CASSMQPVGSYGYTF
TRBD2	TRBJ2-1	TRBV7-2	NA	TGTGCCAGCAGCCACGTAGCGGGGGGCTACAATGAGCAGTTCTTC	CASSHVAGGYNEQFF
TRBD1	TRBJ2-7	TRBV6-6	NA	TGTGCCAGCAAAGGACAGGGAGCCTACGAGCAGTACTTC	CASKGQGAYEQYF
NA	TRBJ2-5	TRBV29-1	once	TGCAGCGGCAACGAAGGGGAGACCCAGTACTTC	CSGNEGETQYF
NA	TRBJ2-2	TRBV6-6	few	TGTGCCAGCAGTTACAGCGGAACCTACAGGGAGCTGTTTTTT	CASSYSGTYRELFF
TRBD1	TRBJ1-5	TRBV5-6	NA	TGTGCCAGCAGCTGGAGACAGGGGAATCAGCCCCAGCATTTT	CASSWRQGNQPQHF
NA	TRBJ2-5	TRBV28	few	TGTGCCAGCAGTAACCTAAACCAGGGACCGTACCAAGAGACCCAGTACTTC	CASSNLNQGPYQETQYF
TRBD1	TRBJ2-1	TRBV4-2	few	TGTGCCAGCAGCCAAAACCGGGACAGGGGGGTAGTAAATGAGCAGTTCTTC	CASSQNRDRGVVNEQFF
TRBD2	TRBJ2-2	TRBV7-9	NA	TGTGCCAGCAGCTTCAAACTAGCGGGAGGCGGGGAGCTGTTTTTT	CASSFKLAGGGELFF
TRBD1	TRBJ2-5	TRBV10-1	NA	TGCGCCAGCAGTGAGTTTGGCCTCCCCCAGGGGGCCCAGTACTTC	CASSEFGLPQGAQYF
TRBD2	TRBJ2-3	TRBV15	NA	TGTGCCACCAGCAGAGATCTAGCGGGGGTCACCACAGATACGCAGTATTTT	CATSRDLAGVTTDTQYF
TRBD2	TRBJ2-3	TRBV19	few	TGTGCCAGTAGCACCGGGGGGTGGGCAGATACGCAGTATTTT	CASSTGGWADTQYF
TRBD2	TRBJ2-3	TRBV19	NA	TGTGCCACATCGCATAGCGGGAGTACAGATACGCAGTATTTT	CATSHSGSTDTQYF
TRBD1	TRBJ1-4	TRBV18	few	TGTGCCAGCTCCGGGACAGGGGGAGAAAAACTGTTTTTT	CASSGTGGEKLFF
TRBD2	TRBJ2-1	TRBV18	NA	TGTGCCAGCTCCCAGCTTGCAGGGACTAGAACTTACAATGAGCAGTTCTTC	CASSQLAGTRTYNEQFF
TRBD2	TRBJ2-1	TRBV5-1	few	TGCGCCAGCAGCTTGTTCCTAGCGGGAGGGCCCTACAATGAGCAGTTCTTC	CASSLFLAGGPYNEQFF
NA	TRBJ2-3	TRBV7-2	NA	TGTGCCAGCAGCTTTCGGGCTGTCACAGATACGCAGTATTTT	CASSFRAVTDTQYF
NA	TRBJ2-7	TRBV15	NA	TGTGCCACCAGCAGAGTGGTGGCAGGCGGCGAGCAGTACTTC	CATSRVVAGGEQYF
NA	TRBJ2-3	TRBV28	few	TGTGCCAGCAGTCTCGGGACTCCCACAGATACGCAGTATTTT	CASSLGTPTDTQYF
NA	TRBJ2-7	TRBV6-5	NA	TGTGCCAGCAGTTACGATCCTAGCCCTGTCTACGAGCAGTACTTC	CASSYDPSPVYEQYF
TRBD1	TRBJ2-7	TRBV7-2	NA	TGTGCCAGCAGCGGAGGGACAGGGGGACTCTACGAGCAGTACTTC	CASSGGTGGLYEQYF
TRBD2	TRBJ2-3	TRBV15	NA	TGTGCCACCAGCAGAGGAGGGACTAGCGGGATCACAGATACGCAGTATTTT	CATSRGGTSGITDTQYF
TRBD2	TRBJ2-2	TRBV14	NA	TGTGCCAGCAGCCCACCCGGGACTAGGGGCGCCGGGGAGCTGTTTTTT	CASSPPGTRGAGELFF
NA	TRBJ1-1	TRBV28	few	TGTGCCAGCAGTTCCCCGGACAGACGGAACACTGAAGCTTTCTTT	CASSSPDRRNTEAFF